One TCR beta chain is described in this entry. This sample is part of a study of blood T cell repertoires in COVID-19. On the study more broadly: Samples representing acute and convalescent COVID-19 were sourced from the United States, Italy and Spain. Sample material is recorded as cDNA or gDNA derived from T cells, B-cell-depleted T cells, or PBMCs.

As processed by the authors: Counts of nucleated cells, estimated from reference gene primer amplification, were obtained. The data were produced by immunoSEQ multiplex PCR, yet TCRdb's version contains in-frame clones alone and is incomplete. The DNA was the basis for D and trimming; V, J and clone size are from that table. The table shows some 210,000 clones, with 92% occurring only once. Looked up from germline, CDR1 is KGHSH and CDR2 is LQKENI. The CDR3 totals 15 residues. V lost 5 bases and J lost 0, with 11 bases in between. Sample: peripheral blood. This chain connects TRBV18 to TRBJ1-5, with D uncertain. The TCR was taken from a young man with acute or convalescent COVID-19. The chain's CDR3 is CASSTSLNSNQPQHF. The CDR3 nucleotides are TGTGCCAGCTCAACGAGTTTGAATAGCAATCAGCCCCAGCATTTT.